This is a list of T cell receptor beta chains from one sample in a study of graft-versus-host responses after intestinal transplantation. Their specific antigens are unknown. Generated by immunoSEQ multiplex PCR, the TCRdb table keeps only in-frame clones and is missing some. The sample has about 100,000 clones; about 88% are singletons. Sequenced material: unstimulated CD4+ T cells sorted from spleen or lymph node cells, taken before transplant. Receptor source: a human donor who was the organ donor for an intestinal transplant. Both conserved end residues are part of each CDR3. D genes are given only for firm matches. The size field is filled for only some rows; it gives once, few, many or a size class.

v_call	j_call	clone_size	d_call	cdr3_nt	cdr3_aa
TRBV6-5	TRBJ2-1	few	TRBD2	TGTGCCAGCTCCCGGCGGGGGGAAGAGGGTGAGCAGTTCTTC	CASSRRGEEGEQFF
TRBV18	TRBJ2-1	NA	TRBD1	TGTGCCAGCTCACCCTCCGGGACAGGGGGCAATGAGCAGTTCTTC	CASSPSGTGGNEQFF
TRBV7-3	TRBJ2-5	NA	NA	TGTGCCAGCAGCTCCCCCGGGGGTGCGGATAGTGAGACCCAGTACTTC	CASSSPGGADSETQYF
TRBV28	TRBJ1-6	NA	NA	TGTGCCAGCAGTTGGGAGGGAAGCTCCTATAATTCACCCCTCCACTTT	CASSWEGSSYNSPLHF
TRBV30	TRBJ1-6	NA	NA	TGTGCCTGGAGTGTAAGGCCAAAGAATTCACCCCTCCACTTT	CAWSVRPKNSPLHF
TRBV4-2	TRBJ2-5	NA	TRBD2	TGTGCCAGCAGCCAAGTGGGGTCGGGAGGAGAGACCCAGTACTTC	CASSQVGSGGETQYF
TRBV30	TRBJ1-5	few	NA	TGTGCCTGGAGTCCAAGGGGGGGCCGGATGAATCAGCCCCAGCATTTT	CAWSPRGGRMNQPQHF
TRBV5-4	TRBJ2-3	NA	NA	TGTGCCAGCAGCTTGGGGGGGGTCCGAGATACGCAGTATTTT	CASSLGGVRDTQYF
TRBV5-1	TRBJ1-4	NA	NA	TGCGCCAGCAGCCGGGGTTACAGTAAGGATGAAAAACTGTTTTTT	CASSRGYSKDEKLFF
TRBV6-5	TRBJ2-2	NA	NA	TGTGCCGGCAGTCCCCTCGGGGTTACCGGGGAGCTGTTTTTT	CAGSPLGVTGELFF
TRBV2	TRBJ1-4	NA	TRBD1	TGTGCCAGCAGTCGTAACAGGGGGGGACAGGAAAAACTGTTTTTT	CASSRNRGGQEKLFF
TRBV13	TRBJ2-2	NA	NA	TGTGCCAGCAGCTTAAGTCGAAGGCGGGGGCCCATCAACACCGGGGAGCTGTTTTTT	CASSLSRRRGPINTGELFF
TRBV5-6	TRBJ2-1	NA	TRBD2	TGTGCCAGCAGCTTTGGGAGCGGGGGGGCCCTCAATGAGCAGTTCTTC	CASSFGSGGALNEQFF
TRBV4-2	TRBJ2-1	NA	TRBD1	TGTGCCAGCAGCCAAGTAAGCACAGGGGGCTCCTACAATGAGCAGTTCTTC	CASSQVSTGGSYNEQFF
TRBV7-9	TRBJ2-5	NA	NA	TGTGCCAGCAGCCTACGGATGGAGACCCAGTACTTC	CASSLRMETQYF
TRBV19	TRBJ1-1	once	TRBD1	TGTGCCAGTAATAACAGGGGCTCAACTGAAGCTTTCTTT	CASNNRGSTEAFF
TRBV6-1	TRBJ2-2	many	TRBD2	TGTGCCAGCAGTGTTGGGAGGGGACGGACCACCGGGGAGCTGTTTTTT	CASSVGRGRTTGELFF
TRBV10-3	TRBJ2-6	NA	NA	TGTGCCATCAAGGGGGGGGTCAGTCGCTCTGGGGCCAACGTCCTGACTTTC	CAIKGGVSRSGANVLTF
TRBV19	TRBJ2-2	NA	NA	TGTGCCAGTAGTACCATTAGGGATTCCGGGGAGCTGTTTTTT	CASSTIRDSGELFF
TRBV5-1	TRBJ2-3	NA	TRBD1	TGCGCCAGCAGCTTGGGGGACAGGCAGGGGCCAGATACGCAGTATTTT	CASSLGDRQGPDTQYF
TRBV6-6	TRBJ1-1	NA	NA	TGTGCCAGCAGTTTCAGGGGAGGGATGAACACTGAAGCTTTCTTT	CASSFRGGMNTEAFF
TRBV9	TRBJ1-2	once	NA	TGTGCCAGCAGCGGGCCAGGACCCCGAAACTATGGCTACACCTTC	CASSGPGPRNYGYTF
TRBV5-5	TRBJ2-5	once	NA	TGTGCCAGCAGCTTGGGGCCGTCGCAGACCCAGTACTTC	CASSLGPSQTQYF
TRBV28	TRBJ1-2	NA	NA	TGTGCCAGCAGTTTACAGAGGGGACGGGACTATGGCTACACCTTC	CASSLQRGRDYGYTF
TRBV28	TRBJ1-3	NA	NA	TGTGCCAGCAGTGACACAGGGTCAGGAAACACCATATATTTT	CASSDTGSGNTIYF
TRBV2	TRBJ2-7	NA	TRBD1	TGTGCCAGCAGGGAAGACAGGGGGGTATTCTCCTACGAGCAGTACTTC	CASREDRGVFSYEQYF
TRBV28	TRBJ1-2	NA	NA	TGTGCCAGCAGGAGACAGGCTCAATATGGCTACACCTTC	CASRRQAQYGYTF
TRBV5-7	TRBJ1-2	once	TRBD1	TGTGCCAGCAGCTTGGGGAGACAGGGTGGTGGCTACACCTTC	CASSLGRQGGGYTF
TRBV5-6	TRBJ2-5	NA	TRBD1	TGTGCCAGCAGCCCATGGGGACAGCTTAGGGAGACCCAGTACTTC	CASSPWGQLRETQYF
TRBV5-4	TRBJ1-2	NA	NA	TGTGCCAGCAGCCGGAAACAGGGCCCGACTAACTATGGCTACACCTTC	CASSRKQGPTNYGYTF
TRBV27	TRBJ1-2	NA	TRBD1	TGTGCCAGCAGTTTGCGGGGACAGGGTGGCTATGGCTACACCTTC	CASSLRGQGGYGYTF
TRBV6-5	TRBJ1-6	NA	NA	TGTGCCAGCGGTTGGGGGGGCGTCAATTCACCCCTCCACTTT	CASGWGGVNSPLHF
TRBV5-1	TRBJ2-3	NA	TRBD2	TGCGCCAGCAGCTTCAGCGGGGGGCATAGCACAGATACGCAGTATTTT	CASSFSGGHSTDTQYF
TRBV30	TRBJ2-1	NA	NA	TGTGCCTGGAGTTCAAACAATGAGCAGTTCTTC	CAWSSNNEQFF
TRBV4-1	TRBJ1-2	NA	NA	TGCGCCAGCAGCCAATATGGCCGGTTAGAGGGGGGCTACACCTTC	CASSQYGRLEGGYTF
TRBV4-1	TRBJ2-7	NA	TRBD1	TGCGCCAGCAGCCAAGCGGGACAGGGCCACGAGCAGTACTTC	CASSQAGQGHEQYF
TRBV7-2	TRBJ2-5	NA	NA	TGTGCCAGCTCCGTGAGACAGCTCCAGGAGACCCAGTACTTC	CASSVRQLQETQYF
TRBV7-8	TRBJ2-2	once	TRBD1	TGTGCCAGCAGTCCAACATGGACAGGGGGGCCCTCAGGGGAGCTGTTTTTT	CASSPTWTGGPSGELFF
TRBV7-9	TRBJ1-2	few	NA	TGTGCCAGCAGCTTAGCAGGGGGAGGCTATGGCTACACCTTC	CASSLAGGGYGYTF
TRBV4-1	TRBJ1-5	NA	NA	TGCGCCAGCAGCCAAGATCGAGGAGGGGCTAATAGCAATCAGCCCCAGCATTTT	CASSQDRGGANSNQPQHF
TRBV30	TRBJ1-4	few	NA	TGTGCCTGGAGTACAGGCCCCGGGGAAAAACTGTTTTTT	CAWSTGPGEKLFF
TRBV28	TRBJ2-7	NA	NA	TGTGCCAGCAGTTTTTTGAGGGAAGCTGGAGAGCAGTACTTC	CASSFLREAGEQYF
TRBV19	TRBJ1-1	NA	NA	TGTGCCAGTCATAAGGGCAGGGGCACTGAAGCTTTCTTT	CASHKGRGTEAFF
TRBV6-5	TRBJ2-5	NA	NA	TGTGCCAGCAGTGAAATCCCCGGCGCGCCCCAGTACTTC	CASSEIPGAPQYF
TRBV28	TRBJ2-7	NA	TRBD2	TGTGCCAGCAGGCCGGGACTAGGGCACGAGCAGTACTTC	CASRPGLGHEQYF
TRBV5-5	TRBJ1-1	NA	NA	TGTGCCAGCAGCTTGGCTCTGGGGCAGGGAGCTTTCTTT	CASSLALGQGAFF
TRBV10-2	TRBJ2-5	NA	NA	TGCGCCAGCAGTGAGTCGTCTGTCAGCCAAGAGACCCAGTACTTC	CASSESSVSQETQYF
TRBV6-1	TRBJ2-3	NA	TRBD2	TGTGCCAGCAGTGGACTAGCGGGGGGGCCAGATACGCAGTATTTT	CASSGLAGGPDTQYF
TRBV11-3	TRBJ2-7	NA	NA	TGTGCCAGCAGCTTAGGTCCTCGGATGGAGCAGTACTTC	CASSLGPRMEQYF
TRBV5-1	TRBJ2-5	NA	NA	TGCGCCAGCAGCTTGGGATCCCGTCTAGTGGGGAGAATGTACCAAGAGACCCAGTACTTC	CASSLGSRLVGRMYQETQYF
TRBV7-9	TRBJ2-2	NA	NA	TGTGCCAGCCGTGTGAGCAGCCCGACCACCGGGGAGCTGTTTTTT	CASRVSSPTTGELFF
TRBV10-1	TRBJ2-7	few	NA	TGCGCCAGCTCCTTACGGTGGGGAAACGAGCAGTACTTC	CASSLRWGNEQYF
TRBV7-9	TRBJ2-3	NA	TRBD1	TGTGCCAGCAGCCCCGGGACAGCCACAGATACGCAGTATTTT	CASSPGTATDTQYF
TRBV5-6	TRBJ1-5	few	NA	TGTGCCAGCAGCGCTGGGGGATTTCGCAATCAGCCCCAGCATTTT	CASSAGGFRNQPQHF
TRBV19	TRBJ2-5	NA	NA	TGTGCCAGTAGCCAGGGCTTTCGTGGGCAAGAGACCCAGTACTTC	CASSQGFRGQETQYF